The rows below give T cell receptor beta chains drawn from one sample of a study of shared clonotypes between healthy human individuals. The repertoire was sequenced with immunoSEQ multiplex PCR; TCRdb's copy has only in-frame clones and lacks some. The table has about 2 million clones, over 85% seen once; the top ten hold about 1.1%. Material for sequencing was naive CD8+ T cells sorted from blood. The receptor source for this set is a man in his late teens or twenties in good health. CDR3s include the opening cysteine and the closing phenylalanine or tryptophan. The D gene is left open where the match is weak.

d_call,j_call,v_call,cdr3_nt,cdr3_aa
TRBD1,TRBJ2-2,TRBV28,TGTGCCAGCACTTGGACAGGGTCCACCGGGGAGCTGTTTTTT,CASTWTGSTGELFF
.,TRBJ1-2,TRBV28,TGTGCCAGCAGTTTTACGACAGTGAACTATGGCTACACCTTC,CASSFTTVNYGYTF
TRBD2,TRBJ2-1,TRBV27,TGTGCCAGCAGTTTATATTCTAGCGGGTGGGGGAATGAGCAGTTCTTC,CASSLYSSGWGNEQFF
.,TRBJ2-5,TRBV5-6,TGTGCCAGCAGCTTGGCACCACTGAAAGCGGAGACCCAGTACTTC,CASSLAPLKAETQYF
.,TRBJ1-1,TRBV30,TGTGCCTGGAGTGTACCATCCCCGAATCGCCTACCCTTGAACACTGAAGCTTTCTTT,CAWSVPSPNRLPLNTEAFF
.,TRBJ1-1,TRBV5-6,TGTGCCAGCAGCTTATCGATGAACACTGAAGCTTTCTTT,CASSLSMNTEAFF
.,TRBJ2-7,TRBV19,TGTGCCAGTAGTATAGTGGCAGATACCTACGAGCAGTACTTC,CASSIVADTYEQYF
TRBD1,TRBJ1-1,TRBV27,TGTGCCAGCAGCATCTGGACAGGGTCGTTGGCTGAAGCTTTCTTT,CASSIWTGSLAEAFF
.,TRBJ2-3,TRBV9,TGTGCCAGCAGCCCAACCGTCATTGCAGATACGCAGTATTTT,CASSPTVIADTQYF
TRBD2,TRBJ2-3,TRBV4-2,TGTGCCAGCAGCCAGAGCGGGGCCACAGATACGCAGTATTTT,CASSQSGATDTQYF
TRBD2,TRBJ2-5,TRBV10-2,TGCGCCAGCAGTGGGACTAGCGGGAGGTTCCAAGAGACCCAGTACTTC,CASSGTSGRFQETQYF
.,TRBJ1-1,TRBV6-5,TGTGCCAGCAGTTTCCAGTGGCAGCAGAACACTGAAGCTTTCTTT,CASSFQWQQNTEAFF
.,TRBJ2-5,TRBV6-5,TGTGCCAGCAGTTACAGTGAGCGAGGGACCCAGTACTTC,CASSYSERGTQYF
.,TRBJ1-2,TRBV27,TGTGCCAGCAGTTTAGGCCAGACTTGGGGCGGGGATGGCTACACCTTC,CASSLGQTWGGDGYTF
.,TRBJ2-1,TRBV6-5,TGTGCCAGCAGTTACATCGGGGAAAACAATGAGCAGTTCTTC,CASSYIGENNEQFF
TRBD2,TRBJ2-1,TRBV12-5,TGTGCTAGTGCTCCCCCGGGACTAGCGGGAGTCAATGAGCAGTTCTTC,CASAPPGLAGVNEQFF
TRBD1,TRBJ1-6,TRBV23-1,TGCGCCAGCAGGAGACAGGGAGTTCTTTCACCCCTCCACTTT,CASRRQGVLSPLHF
TRBD1,TRBJ2-7,TRBV27,TGTGCCAGCTCAACGCCGGGACAGGGTACCTACGAGCAGTACTTC,CASSTPGQGTYEQYF
TRBD1,TRBJ1-1,TRBV27,TGTGCCAGCAGGCATACAGGGGGGAACACTGAAGCTTTCTTT,CASRHTGGNTEAFF
TRBD2,TRBJ2-7,TRBV7-2,TGTGCCAGCACCATGACTAGCGGGAAAAGCGAGCAGTACTTC,CASTMTSGKSEQYF
TRBD2,TRBJ2-3,TRBV7-9,TGTGCCAGCAGCCCCCCTAGCGGGGCTGACACAGATACGCAGTATTTT,CASSPPSGADTDTQYF
.,TRBJ1-4,TRBV2,TGTGCCAGCAGTGAATGGGTTACGGGTAATGAAAAACTGTTTTTT,CASSEWVTGNEKLFF
TRBD1,TRBJ1-5,TRBV28,TGTGCCAGCAGTTTAGGGCAGGGGGTGGGTCAGCCCCAGCATTTT,CASSLGQGVGQPQHF
TRBD2,TRBJ2-1,TRBV7-9,TGTGCCAGCAGCACTCGGGGGGGCTTGGACAATGAGCAGTTCTTC,CASSTRGGLDNEQFF
TRBD2,TRBJ2-3,TRBV10-3,TGTGCCATCAGTGAGTCGGCGGGGGGCCTAGCTAGCACAGATACGCAGTATTTT,CAISESAGGLASTDTQYF
.,TRBJ2-2,TRBV11-3,TGTGCCAGCGGTGCTGGGGGGTACACCGGGGAGCTGTTTTTT,CASGAGGYTGELFF
.,TRBJ2-7,TRBV6-5,TGTGCCAGCAGTCCGGAACAGGGTAATCTCCACGAGCAGTACTTC,CASSPEQGNLHEQYF
.,TRBJ2-7,TRBV5-6,TGTGCCAGCAGTGGCAGGGGCAACGAGCAGTACTTC,CASSGRGNEQYF
.,TRBJ1-2,TRBV16,TGTGCCAGCAGCCCCGATTGGACGGTAACCTATGGCTACACCTTC,CASSPDWTVTYGYTF
.,TRBJ1-2,TRBV6-5,TGTGCCAGCAGTTACGGGGCAGGGTCCTATGGCTACACCTTC,CASSYGAGSYGYTF
.,TRBJ1-1,TRBV14,TGTGCCAGCAGCCAGACAGTGATGAACACTGAAGCTTTCTTT,CASSQTVMNTEAFF
.,TRBJ1-4,TRBV5-1,TGCGCCAGCAGCTTGGTTGGGAGTGAAAAACTGTTTTTT,CASSLVGSEKLFF